This entry lists 7 T cell receptor beta chains sequenced from one sample in a study of persistence of HIV-infected CD4 T cells. An overlapping HIV-1 Gag peptide pool stimulated these cells at 1 ug/peptide/mL. Memory cells lacking CD40L and CD69 with high CD45RO were sorted. What these receptors recognize is not known. This was the immunoSEQ version 4 assay in survey mode. Assay: immunoSEQ multiplex PCR; the TCRdb copy retains only in-frame clones and omits some. Of 64,000 or so clones in the sample, about 69% were seen once. The specimen comprised CD4+ T cells sorted from PBMCs after 18-hour stimulation, sampled from a patient who received antiretroviral therapy. These receptors were taken from an adult man with HIV who was CMV-seropositive.

The CDR3 region has the DNA TGCGCCAGCAGCTTGAATCTTCGTGGAGGCACAGATACGCAGTATTTT. Protein product: CASSLNLRGGTDTQYF. This sequence joins TRBV5-1 and TRBJ2-3; D not certain. Germline CDR1 reads SGHRS; CDR2 reads YFSETQ. Trimming removed 1 base from V and 1 base from J, with 13 bases in between. The CDR3 loop spans 16 amino acids.

The V gene is TRBV9, the J gene TRBJ1-1; no definite D call. The V gene lost 0 bases and the J gene lost 1 base, with 7 bases spanning the gap. Germline CDR1 and CDR2: SGDLS and YYNGEE. The CDR3 length is 14 residues. The CDR3 loop reads CASSVGTGNTEAFF. The CDR3 coding sequence is TGTGCCAGCAGCGTAGGGACGGGGAACACTGAAGCTTTCTTT.

The rearrangement uses TRBV6-6 and TRBJ1-4; possible D gene TRBD1, 6 bases. Trimming shortened V by 2 bases and J by 8 bases, and 9 bases separated the two germline ends. This CDR3 is built from 13 residues. Germline V gene sequence: CDR1 MNHNY, CDR2 SVGAGI (reference sequence). Here the CDR3 reads CASSYEGGEKLFF. In nucleotides, the CDR3 is TGTGCCAGCAGTTACGAGGGGGGAGAAAAACTGTTTTTT.

This clone occurred once. This chain connects TRBV19 to TRBJ2-4; D perhaps matches TRBD2 (5 bases). Germline V gene data show CDR1 as LNHDA and CDR2 as SQIVND (reference sequence). V dropped 6 bases and J dropped 0 bases, with 12 bases sitting between them. This CDR3 has 15 amino acids. The DNA for the CDR3 is TGTGCCAGTAGGGGGAGTGACCTAGCCAAAAACATTCAGTACTTC. Its protein is CASRGSDLAKNIQYF.

The chain combines TRBV9 with TRBJ2-3, with 7 bases aligning to TRBD1. The CDR3 covers 16 residues. Germline V gene sequence: CDR1 SGDLS, CDR2 YYNGEE. The V gene end was trimmed by 0 bases and the J gene end by 6 bases; junction bases not matched to a gene: 10. CDR3 sequence (DNA): TGTGCCAGCAGCGTAGGGGAAGGGGGCCGCTCTGATACGCAGTATTTT. Translating gives CASSVGEGGRSDTQYF. Full variable domain (remainder filled in from reference TRBV9 and TRBJ2-3): DSGVTQTPKHLITATGQRVTLRCSPRSGDLSVYWYQQSLDQGLQFLIQYYNGEERAKGNILERFSAQQFPDLHSELNLSSLELGDSALYFCASSVGEGGRSDTQYFGPGTRLTVL.

The chain combines TRBV7-8 with TRBJ1-6; tentatively, D is TRBD1 (5 bases). CDR1 and CDR2 (germline): SGHVS, FQNEAQ. Trimming left V 7 bases short and J 6 bases short, with 10 bases between. This CDR3 has 13 amino acids. The CDR3 sequence is CASNIDSNSPLHF. The CDR3 nucleotides read TGTGCCAGCAACATAGACAGTAATTCACCCCTCCACTTT.

This chain uses TRBV27 with TRBJ2-7; D is unresolved. The V gene's germline CDR1 is MNHEY and CDR2 SMNVEV (reference sequence). The V gene lost 4 bases and the J gene lost 2 bases, with 0 bases spanning the gap. The CDR3 sequence is 10 residues long. In DNA, the CDR3 is TGTGCCAGCAGTTCCTACGAGCAGTACTTC. Encoded protein: CASSSYEQYF.